The count of the clone carrying this TCR beta chain is one. The antigen is unknown. This CDR3 is built from 18 residues. Per the germline V gene, CDR1 is LGHNA and CDR2 is YNFKEQ. V was trimmed by 0 bases and J by 3 bases, leaving 18 bases between them. Positive CCR7 selection of CD45RO-negative cells yielded the naive CD8 cells, and terminally differentiated effector memory CD45RA+ cells were excluded. None of the donors, who were healthy HIV-negative adults, had recently had acute infections or vaccinations. Using immunoSEQ multiplex PCR, the repertoire was profiled, and TCRdb retains in-frame clones only, with some absent. The sample holds about 2.1 million clones, over 85% seen once. These data belong to a study of shared clonotypes between healthy human individuals. On the study more broadly: Each donor contributed plates that comprised three CD4 naive, three CD4 memory, two CD8 naive and one CD8 memory.

The study, taken as a whole, reports: Generally, naive subsets came out with larger estimated richness than memory subsets.

The chain employs TRBV4-2 and TRBJ1-5; D not resolved. This receptor was taken from a man between 18 and 35 years old in good health. Some clones in this sample may be carry-over from other donors' samples. The sequenced sample consisted of naive CD8+ T cells from PBMCs. CDR3 DNA sequence: TGTGCCAGCAGCCAAGAGCCCAGGTCCGAAGGCCTCAATCAGCCCCAGCATTTT. It yields the protein CASSQEPRSEGLNQPQHF.